Included here is one TCR beta chain sequence, with context. This clonotype has only a few counts. Which antigen it targets is not known. Within one base of it there is no much larger clone, and no base qualities were kept. The sample belongs to a study of read filtering for tumor transcriptome and immune sequencing (dated by TCRdb to the early 2020s). Some background on the complete study: The cohort had 16 to 20 male and some 15 female patients with a mean age of around 70 years, ranging from about 40 to 85. TCR-region mapped reads per sample ranged from about 4.05 to 11 million with IR-seq versus only roughly 75 to 1,300 with RNA-seq. By revised international staging, eight or nine patients were R-ISS I, roughly 17 were R-ISS II and roughly 7 were R-ISS III. A main aim was a read-filtering strategy for immune repertoire data, specifically whether clonotypes supported by a single read should be removed. After DNase treatment, whole-transcriptome libraries were prepared with the TruSeq RNA Access Library Prep Kit. The study compared TCR repertoires from targeted immune repertoire sequencing and bulk whole-transcriptome sequencing run on the same bone marrow samples. Paper-wide results and their limitations: When single-read clonotypes were removed, the proportions of shared clonotypes in IR-seq and RNA-seq correlated more strongly. The sorted CD138-negative fraction was composed of a mixed bone marrow immune population rather than of purified T cells. Clonotypes were captured by IR-seq at much higher depth and more reliably than by RNA-seq, and smaller IR-seq throughput was sufficient for identification of most shared clonotypes. In IR-seq, about 82% of clonotypes but 3% to 3.5% of total reads were represented by single-read clonotypes, whereas in RNA-seq, about 70% of clonotypes and about 46% of reads were represented by single-read clonotypes.

CDR1 and CDR2, per the germline V gene, are SQVTM and ANQGSEA. The germline ends are 17 bases apart after V is trimmed by 7 bases and J by 5 bases. From the cysteine through the phenylalanine, the CDR3 covers 13 amino acids. CDR3 DNA is the only sequence kept; it has 39 bases, read in frame from the first base. TCR libraries were built from 400 to 450 ng RNA with the Immunoverse kit, using molecular barcoded adaptors covering alpha/delta and beta/gamma chains. The same RNA used for transcriptome sequencing was used for TCR library preparation. An Illumina HiSeq 4000 with 2 x 150 cycles was used to sequence the TCR libraries. On the authors' methods: MiXCR aligned TCR reads to human V, D, J and C references and assembled the aligned reads into CDR3 clonotypes, with quality filtering and error correction included. The tcR package in R was used to analyze clonotype counts and gene usage diversity. For inspection of raw mapping reads, RNA-seq reads were mapped by STAR aligner version 2.5.3a onto GRCh37 of the human genome. To test the effect of sequencing depth on detected clonotypes, IR-seq fastq files were randomly downsampled using Seqtk 1.3. Using fastp at Q25 and MiXCR, TCRdb reprocessed the public reads and kept productive beta chains. All rows with the same CDR3 protein become a single entry with the most common DNA and genes. The authors' filters were not applied to this entry. This sample holds approximately 20,000 distinct CDR3 sequences; approximately 20% were observed only once. The ten largest clones capture around 24% of the sample.

Every patient had bone marrow sampled at the time of active disease. Bone marrow mononuclear cells were isolated by Ficoll-Hypaque density gradient centrifugation. Myeloma plasma cells were removed and CD138-negative cells were collected by negative selection after labeling with CD138 magnetic microbeads on a MACS separator. Purity of the isolated cells was checked by flow cytometry on an Attune NxT using CD138 antibodies. TRIzol reagent was used to extract total RNA, and a NanoDrop spectrophotometer was used to quantify the extracted RNA. For each patient, the CD138-negative bone marrow sample underwent paired RNA-seq and IR-seq.

This chain is built from TRBV29-1 and TRBJ2-5; possibly the D gene is TRBD2, per 6 matching bases. What was sequenced was a population of CD138-negative cells sorted from bone marrow. The meaning of the sample's cell subset or site label: bone marrow mononuclear cells depleted of CD138+ plasma/myeloma cells by negative magnetic selection. The TCR sequence derives from a donor at least 40 years old with multiple myeloma. The CDR3 in this case is CSAIGGSTETQYF. Read as DNA, the sequence is TGCAGCGCTATCGGGGGTTCAACGGAGACCCAGTACTTC.